This paragraph reports one TCR beta chain. This entry is derived from a study of cytomegalovirus exposure and HLA in healthy donors. Produced via immunoSEQ multiplex PCR; TCRdb's table is partial and in-frame only. The data contain tens of thousands of clones, roughly 95% of them singletons. The CDR3 has 16 amino acids. In germline, CDR1 is SGHTA, CDR2 FQGTGA. Trimming cost V 5 bases and J 6 bases, with 20 bases left between them. The clonotype was recovered from a young woman in good health and CMV-seropositive. The sample was PBMCs. V and J are TRBV7-3 and TRBJ2-1; D is possibly TRBD2 (5 bases). The CDR3 here is CASSAQPGFRGNEQFF. CDR3 sequence (DNA): TGTGCCAGCAGCGCCCAACCGGGATTCCGGGGCAATGAGCAGTTCTTC.